Each of the 9 T cell receptor beta chains below was sequenced from the same sample in a study of breast tumors, draining lymph nodes, adjacent tissues. TCRdb re-derived calls from the multiplex PCR reads in MiXCR, one entry per CDR3 protein. The data hold around 150,000 distinct CDR3 sequences, with about 22% observed a single time. Breast cancer patients provided tissue from their axillary draining lymph nodes. Sequenced input: axillary lymph node tissue. The receptors originated from a female donor with breast cancer. Some clones in this sample may be carry-over from other donors' samples.

Worth noting for this clonotype: A read error may produce the germline difference seen at one junction end. The V and J genes are TRBV7-8 and TRBJ2-5, with 10 bases that match TRBD2. The CDR3 runs to 15 residues. Germline values: CDR1 SGHVS, CDR2 FQNEAQ. For the CDR3, the DNA is TGTGCCAGCAGCCCCGCGCCTAGCGGGAGAGAGACCCCGTACTTC. As protein: CASSPAPSGRETPYF.

This clonotype was observed at least ten times. The chain couples TRBV7-8 to TRBJ2-7; no definite D call. The V and J ends lost 3 bases and 4 bases respectively, with 7 bases between them. CDR1 is SGHVS and CDR2 is FQNEAQ in the germline V gene. There are 12 residues in the CDR3. Written as DNA, the CDR3 is TGTGCCAGCAGCTTTTCCCGTTACGAGCAGTACTTC. It codes for CASSFSRYEQYF.

V gene TRBV5-8 combines with J gene TRBJ1-2; D not resolved. The CDR3 is 14 residues long. Trimming left V 1 base short and J 3 bases short, with 10 bases between. Germline V gene lookup returns CDR1 SGHTS and CDR2 YDEGEE. The CDR3 protein is CASSLYGVDYGYTF. CDR3 sequence (DNA): TGTGCCAGCAGCTTGTATGGGGTGGACTATGGCTACACCTTC. Combining the CDR3 with reference TRBV5-8 and TRBJ1-2 gives the whole variable domain EAGVTQSPTHLIKTRGQQATLRCSPISGHTSVYWYQQALGLGLQFLLWYDEGEERNRGNFPPRFSGRQFPNYSSELNVNALELEDSALYLCASSLYGVDYGYTFGSGTRLTVV.

This clonotype was observed at least ten times. V is TRBV5-1 and J is TRBJ2-1; 7 bases are shared with TRBD2. CDR1 and CDR2 (germline): SGHRS, YFSETQ. Losses at the gene ends were 4 bases for V and 6 bases for J; bases not matched to a gene: 13. The CDR3 loop spans 16 amino acids. CDR3 coding DNA: TGCGCCAGCAGCCCTCGGGGCGCGGGAGCAGGCAATGAGCAGTTCTTC. This translates into CASSPRGAGAGNEQFF. The whole variable domain, remainder taken from reference TRBV5-1 and TRBJ2-1, is KAGVTQTPRYLIKTRGQQVTLSCSPISGHRSVSWYQQTPGQGLQFLFEYFSETQRNKGNFPGRFSGRQFSNSRSEMNVSTLELGDSALYLCASSPRGAGAGNEQFFGPGTRLTVL.

In regard to this clonotype: A much larger clone lies one base from this, so it may be a read error. This chain links TRBV6-2 or TRBV6-3 with TRBJ2-7; D assignment may be TRBD1 or TRBD2 (5 bases each). CDR1 MNHEY and CDR2 SVGEGT come from the germline V gene. The CDR3 extends over 13 amino acids. CDR3 in amino acids: CASDHGGWGKGRV. CDR3 bases: TGTGCCAGCGACCACGGCGGGTGGGGGAAGGGTAGAGTC.

This clonotype was counted many times. The CDR3 spells CASRTGDNSPLHF. CDR3 bases: TGTGCCAGCCGGACAGGGGATAATTCACCCCTCCACTTT. This chain connects TRBV6-5 to TRBJ1-6; 9 bases align to TRBD1. V lost 8 bases to trimming and J lost 5 bases; unmatched junction nucleotides: 1. The CDR3 loop spans 13 amino acids. Germline V gene lookup returns CDR1 MNHEY and CDR2 SVGAGI.

There are many counts of this clonotype. V usage is TRBV5-5 and J usage is TRBJ1-4, with D unclear. CDR1 is SGHKS and CDR2 is YYEKEE in the germline V gene (reference sequence). CDR3 length: 16 residues. Deletions cut 0 bases from V and 0 bases from J, with 9 bases between. The CDR3 loop reads CASSLAVGTTNEKLFF. The CDR3 DNA follows: TGTGCCAGCAGCTTGGCCGTAGGGACAACTAATGAAAAACTGTTTTTT.

Concerning this clonotype itself: It may be a read error: a sequence one base away is much more abundant. The genes are TRBV2 and TRBJ2-1, with 12 bases matching TRBD2. Per germline, CDR1 SNHLY and CDR2 FYNNEI. CDR3 length: 16 residues. CDR3 sequence reads: CASSLGLAGSGNERFF. The CDR3 DNA is TGTGCCAGCAGCCTGGGACTAGCGGGTTCAGGCAATGAGCGGTTCTTC.

On this clonotype: A read error is possible here, since a much larger clone lies one base away. The chain is built from TRBV19 and TRBJ1-2; no firm D call. CDR1 is LNHDA and CDR2 is SQIVND in the germline V gene (reference sequence). The CDR3 has 14 residues. This chain's CDR3 is CASSEGRQTYGYAF. The CDR3 coding sequence is TGTGCCAGTAGTGAAGGTCGGCAGACCTATGGCTACGCCTTC.